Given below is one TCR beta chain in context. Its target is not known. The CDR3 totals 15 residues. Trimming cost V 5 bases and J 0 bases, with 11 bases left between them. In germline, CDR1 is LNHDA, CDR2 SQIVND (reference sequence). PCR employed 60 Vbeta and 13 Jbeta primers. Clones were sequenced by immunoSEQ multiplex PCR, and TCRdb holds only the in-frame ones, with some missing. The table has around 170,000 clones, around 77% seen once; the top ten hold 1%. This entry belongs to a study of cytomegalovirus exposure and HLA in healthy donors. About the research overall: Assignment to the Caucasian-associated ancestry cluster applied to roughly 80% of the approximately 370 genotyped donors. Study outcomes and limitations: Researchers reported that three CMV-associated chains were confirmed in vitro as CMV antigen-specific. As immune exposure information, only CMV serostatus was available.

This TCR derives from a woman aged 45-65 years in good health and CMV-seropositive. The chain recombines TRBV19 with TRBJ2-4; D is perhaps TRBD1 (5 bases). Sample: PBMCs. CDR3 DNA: TGTGCCAGTAGTTCCTACAGGTTAGCCAAAAACATTCAGTACTTC. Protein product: CASSSYRLAKNIQYF.